This T cell receptor beta chain was observed in a study of T cell repertoires in cytomegalovirus infection. Study-level background: HLA-C-restricted CMV epitopes, recently identified, and well-studied HLA-B-restricted ones were used by the study. Matching HLA type, along with CMV infection, was indicated by public TCR beta signatures.

TCRdb re-analysed the reads in MiXCR, keeping a single row per CDR3 protein. The repertoire holds a few hundred thousand distinct CDR3 sequences, with 40% as singletons. The germline CDR1 and CDR2 sequences are LNHDA and SQIVND (reference sequence). J gave up 6 bases and V 1 base, and 8 bases lay outside the gene matches. This CDR3 is 15 amino acids long. Findings of the study overall: In two of eight donors, the top clonotype was HLA-C-restricted CMV-specific.

To note about this clonotype: Its antigen is currently unknown.

This TCR was recovered from a human donor in good health (CMV status not recorded). Some clones in this sample may be carry-over from other donors' samples. The sample was cultured PBMCs, taken from culture after CMV antigen stimulation. The chain has TRBV19 and TRBJ2-7; 8 bases match TRBD2. This CDR3 reads CASSIAAGVQSEQYF. The CDR3 nucleotides are TGTGCCAGTAGTATAGCAGCGGGAGTACAATCCGAGCAGTACTTC.